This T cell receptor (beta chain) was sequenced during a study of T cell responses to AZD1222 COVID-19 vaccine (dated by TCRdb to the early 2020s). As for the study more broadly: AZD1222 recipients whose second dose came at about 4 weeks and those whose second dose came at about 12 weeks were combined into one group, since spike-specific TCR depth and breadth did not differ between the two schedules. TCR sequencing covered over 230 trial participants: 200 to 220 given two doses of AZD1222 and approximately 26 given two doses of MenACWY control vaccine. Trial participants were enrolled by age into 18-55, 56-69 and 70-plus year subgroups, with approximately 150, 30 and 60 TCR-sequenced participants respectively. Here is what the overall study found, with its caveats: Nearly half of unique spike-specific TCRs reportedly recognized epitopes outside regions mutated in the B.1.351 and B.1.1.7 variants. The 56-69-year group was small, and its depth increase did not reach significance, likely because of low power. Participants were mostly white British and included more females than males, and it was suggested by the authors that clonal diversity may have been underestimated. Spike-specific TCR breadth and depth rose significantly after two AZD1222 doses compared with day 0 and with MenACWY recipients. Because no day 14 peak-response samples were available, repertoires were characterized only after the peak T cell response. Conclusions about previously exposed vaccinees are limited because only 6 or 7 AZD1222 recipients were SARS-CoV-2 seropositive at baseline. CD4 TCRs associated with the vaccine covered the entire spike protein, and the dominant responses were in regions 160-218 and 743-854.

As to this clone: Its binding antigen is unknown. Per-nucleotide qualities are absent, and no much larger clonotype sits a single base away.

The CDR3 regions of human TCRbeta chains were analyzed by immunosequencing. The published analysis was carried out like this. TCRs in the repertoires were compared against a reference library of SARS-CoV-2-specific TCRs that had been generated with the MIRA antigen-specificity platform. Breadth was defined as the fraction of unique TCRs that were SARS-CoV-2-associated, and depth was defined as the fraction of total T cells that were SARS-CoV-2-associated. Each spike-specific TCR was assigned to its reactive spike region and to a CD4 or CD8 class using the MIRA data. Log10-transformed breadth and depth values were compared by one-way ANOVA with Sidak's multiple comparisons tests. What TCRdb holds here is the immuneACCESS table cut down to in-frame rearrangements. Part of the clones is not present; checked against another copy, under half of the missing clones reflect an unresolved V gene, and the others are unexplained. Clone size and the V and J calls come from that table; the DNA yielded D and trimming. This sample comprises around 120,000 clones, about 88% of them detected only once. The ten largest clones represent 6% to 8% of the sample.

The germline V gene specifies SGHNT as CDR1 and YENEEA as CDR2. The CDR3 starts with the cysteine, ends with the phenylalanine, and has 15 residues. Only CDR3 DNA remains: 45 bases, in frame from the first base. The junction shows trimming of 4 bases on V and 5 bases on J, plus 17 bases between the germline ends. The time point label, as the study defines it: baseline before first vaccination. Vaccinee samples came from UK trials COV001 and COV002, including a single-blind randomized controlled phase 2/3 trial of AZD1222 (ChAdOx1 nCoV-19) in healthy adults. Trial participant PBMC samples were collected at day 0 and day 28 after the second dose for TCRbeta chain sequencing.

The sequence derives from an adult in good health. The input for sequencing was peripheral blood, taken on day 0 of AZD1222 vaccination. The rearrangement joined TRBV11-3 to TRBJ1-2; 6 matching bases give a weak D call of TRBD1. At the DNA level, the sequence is TGTGCCAGCAGCTCACAGGGTCCTCGATGGTATGGCTACACCTTC. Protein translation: CASSSQGPRWYGYTF. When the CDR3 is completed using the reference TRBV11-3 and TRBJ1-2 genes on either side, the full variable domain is EAGVVQSPRYKIIEKKQPVAFWCNPISGHNTLYWYLQNLGQGPELLIRYENEEAVDDSQLPKDRFSAERLKGVDSTLKIQPAELGDSAVYLCASSSQGPRWYGYTFGSGTRLTVV.